A selection of T cell receptor beta chains follows, all from one sample in a study of Graves' ophthalmopathy and Graves' hyperthyroidism. Via MiXCR, TCRdb re-called the multiplex PCR reads, giving one row per CDR3 protein. The sample includes hundreds of thousands of distinct CDR3 sequences, 15% of them seen just once. Specimen: peripheral blood. These receptors came from a young woman with stable Graves' hyperthyroidism. Each CDR3 is given with its conserved first and last residue. The order of the fields is J gene, V gene, clone size, CDR3 protein. Clone size is given for some rows only: seen once, a few or many times, or a class if the clone is expanded.

J gene: TRBJ2-5
V gene: TRBV20-1
clone size: few
CDR3 protein: CSARDPLGPQETQYF

J gene: TRBJ2-5
V gene: TRBV6-1
clone size: many
CDR3 protein: CASSATTRPETQYF

J gene: TRBJ2-5
V gene: TRBV7-3
clone size: many
CDR3 protein: CASSSTGGAETQYF

J gene: TRBJ2-3
V gene: TRBV6-2/TRBV6-3
clone size: .
CDR3 protein: CASTHAGLAADTQYF

J gene: TRBJ2-7
V gene: TRBV29-1
clone size: many
CDR3 protein: CSVLLDFTSYEQYF

J gene: TRBJ1-2
V gene: TRBV7-8
clone size: many
CDR3 protein: CASSLAESSYGYTF

J gene: TRBJ2-6
V gene: TRBV11-2
clone size: many
CDR3 protein: CASSSIRDRGAGANVLTF

J gene: TRBJ2-5
V gene: TRBV6-1
clone size: many
CDR3 protein: CASSAGTVETQYF

J gene: TRBJ1-5
V gene: TRBV19
clone size: few
CDR3 protein: CASSIRRKDGSNQPQHF

J gene: TRBJ1-2
V gene: TRBV7-9
clone size: many
CDR3 protein: CASSLLGQAYGYTF

J gene: TRBJ2-7
V gene: TRBV6-2/TRBV6-3
clone size: many
CDR3 protein: CATSGPDYEQYF

J gene: TRBJ1-2
V gene: TRBV14
clone size: many
CDR3 protein: CASSRMDSVYGYTF

J gene: TRBJ2-7
V gene: TRBV19
clone size: few
CDR3 protein: CASTPGQGAYEQYF

J gene: TRBJ1-6
V gene: TRBV5-1
clone size: few
CDR3 protein: CASSLREDSPLHF

J gene: TRBJ2-7
V gene: TRBV2
clone size: many
CDR3 protein: CASSGGGALAVEQYF

J gene: TRBJ1-1
V gene: TRBV28
clone size: many
CDR3 protein: CASSLIGGNLDEAFF

J gene: TRBJ1-6
V gene: TRBV19
clone size: many
CDR3 protein: CASSELGWDNSPLHF

J gene: TRBJ2-7
V gene: TRBV6-1
clone size: many
CDR3 protein: CASSRTGYVEQYF

J gene: TRBJ2-7
V gene: TRBV20-1
clone size: many
CDR3 protein: CSAPRGTGQYF

J gene: TRBJ1-2
V gene: TRBV12-3/TRBV12-4
clone size: .
CDR3 protein: CASSLQGAGYGYTF

J gene: TRBJ2-3
V gene: TRBV9
clone size: .
CDR3 protein: CASSVGSSGGAPDTQYF

J gene: TRBJ2-7
V gene: TRBV5-5
clone size: many
CDR3 protein: CASSLDVSGFYEQYF

J gene: TRBJ2-4
V gene: TRBV6-2/TRBV6-3
clone size: many
CDR3 protein: CASSYSGQGTKNIQYF

J gene: TRBJ1-1
V gene: TRBV3-1
clone size: .
CDR3 protein: CASSQGWGPHTEAFF

J gene: TRBJ2-7
V gene: TRBV7-9
clone size: many
CDR3 protein: CASSQRSGDSNEQYF

J gene: TRBJ1-6
V gene: TRBV12-5
clone size: many
CDR3 protein: CASGLLRNSPLHF

J gene: TRBJ2-2
V gene: TRBV11-2
clone size: .
CDR3 protein: CASSSGTSGGARELFF

J gene: TRBJ1-1
V gene: TRBV12-3/TRBV12-4
clone size: many
CDR3 protein: CASRKPPWQPNTEAFF

J gene: TRBJ2-4
V gene: TRBV7-2
clone size: few
CDR3 protein: CASSAPALAKNIQYF

J gene: TRBJ1-1
V gene: TRBV12-3/TRBV12-4
clone size: .
CDR3 protein: CASSPRRQGAFF

J gene: TRBJ2-7
V gene: TRBV13
clone size: many
CDR3 protein: CASRSGTYEQYF

J gene: TRBJ1-2
V gene: TRBV20-1
clone size: .
CDR3 protein: CSARDFDRGSVNYGYTF

J gene: TRBJ1-1
V gene: TRBV2
clone size: many
CDR3 protein: CASSGVENTEAFF

J gene: TRBJ2-7
V gene: TRBV11-2
clone size: few
CDR3 protein: CASSFGGLLYEQYF

J gene: TRBJ1-2
V gene: TRBV6-1
clone size: .
CDR3 protein: CASSVRMGWEYGYTF

J gene: TRBJ2-2
V gene: TRBV12-3/TRBV12-4
clone size: many
CDR3 protein: CASSFFRGANTGELFF

J gene: TRBJ2-5
V gene: TRBV20-1
clone size: many
CDR3 protein: CSASSRAVETQYF

J gene: TRBJ1-5
V gene: TRBV6-2/TRBV6-3
clone size: many
CDR3 protein: CASSAGSLNQPQHF

J gene: TRBJ1-1
V gene: TRBV27
clone size: many
CDR3 protein: CASSFGGLRGAFF

J gene: TRBJ2-7
V gene: TRBV4-1
clone size: .
CDR3 protein: CASSQVGISYEQYF

J gene: TRBJ2-5
V gene: TRBV12-3/TRBV12-4
clone size: many
CDR3 protein: CASRYRTQETQYF

J gene: TRBJ1-2
V gene: TRBV27
clone size: many
CDR3 protein: CASRDTGARGGYTF

J gene: TRBJ1-1
V gene: TRBV19
clone size: many
CDR3 protein: CASIPGRAGEAFF

J gene: TRBJ1-5
V gene: TRBV19
clone size: few
CDR3 protein: CASSPKGQPQHF

J gene: TRBJ2-5
V gene: TRBV19
clone size: many
CDR3 protein: CASKPGPWGETQYF

J gene: TRBJ2-2
V gene: TRBV19
clone size: .
CDR3 protein: CASIAGAGTGELFF

J gene: TRBJ2-5
V gene: TRBV20-1
clone size: many
CDR3 protein: CSARRERGRETQYF

J gene: TRBJ2-7
V gene: TRBV20-1
clone size: many
CDR3 protein: CSVSLPGGSYEQYF

J gene: TRBJ2-7
V gene: TRBV10-3
clone size: .
CDR3 protein: CAINRETPDEQYF

J gene: TRBJ2-7
V gene: TRBV6-2/TRBV6-3
clone size: many
CDR3 protein: CASRHQGYEQYF

J gene: TRBJ1-1
V gene: TRBV12-3/TRBV12-4
clone size: few
CDR3 protein: CASGVYTEAFF